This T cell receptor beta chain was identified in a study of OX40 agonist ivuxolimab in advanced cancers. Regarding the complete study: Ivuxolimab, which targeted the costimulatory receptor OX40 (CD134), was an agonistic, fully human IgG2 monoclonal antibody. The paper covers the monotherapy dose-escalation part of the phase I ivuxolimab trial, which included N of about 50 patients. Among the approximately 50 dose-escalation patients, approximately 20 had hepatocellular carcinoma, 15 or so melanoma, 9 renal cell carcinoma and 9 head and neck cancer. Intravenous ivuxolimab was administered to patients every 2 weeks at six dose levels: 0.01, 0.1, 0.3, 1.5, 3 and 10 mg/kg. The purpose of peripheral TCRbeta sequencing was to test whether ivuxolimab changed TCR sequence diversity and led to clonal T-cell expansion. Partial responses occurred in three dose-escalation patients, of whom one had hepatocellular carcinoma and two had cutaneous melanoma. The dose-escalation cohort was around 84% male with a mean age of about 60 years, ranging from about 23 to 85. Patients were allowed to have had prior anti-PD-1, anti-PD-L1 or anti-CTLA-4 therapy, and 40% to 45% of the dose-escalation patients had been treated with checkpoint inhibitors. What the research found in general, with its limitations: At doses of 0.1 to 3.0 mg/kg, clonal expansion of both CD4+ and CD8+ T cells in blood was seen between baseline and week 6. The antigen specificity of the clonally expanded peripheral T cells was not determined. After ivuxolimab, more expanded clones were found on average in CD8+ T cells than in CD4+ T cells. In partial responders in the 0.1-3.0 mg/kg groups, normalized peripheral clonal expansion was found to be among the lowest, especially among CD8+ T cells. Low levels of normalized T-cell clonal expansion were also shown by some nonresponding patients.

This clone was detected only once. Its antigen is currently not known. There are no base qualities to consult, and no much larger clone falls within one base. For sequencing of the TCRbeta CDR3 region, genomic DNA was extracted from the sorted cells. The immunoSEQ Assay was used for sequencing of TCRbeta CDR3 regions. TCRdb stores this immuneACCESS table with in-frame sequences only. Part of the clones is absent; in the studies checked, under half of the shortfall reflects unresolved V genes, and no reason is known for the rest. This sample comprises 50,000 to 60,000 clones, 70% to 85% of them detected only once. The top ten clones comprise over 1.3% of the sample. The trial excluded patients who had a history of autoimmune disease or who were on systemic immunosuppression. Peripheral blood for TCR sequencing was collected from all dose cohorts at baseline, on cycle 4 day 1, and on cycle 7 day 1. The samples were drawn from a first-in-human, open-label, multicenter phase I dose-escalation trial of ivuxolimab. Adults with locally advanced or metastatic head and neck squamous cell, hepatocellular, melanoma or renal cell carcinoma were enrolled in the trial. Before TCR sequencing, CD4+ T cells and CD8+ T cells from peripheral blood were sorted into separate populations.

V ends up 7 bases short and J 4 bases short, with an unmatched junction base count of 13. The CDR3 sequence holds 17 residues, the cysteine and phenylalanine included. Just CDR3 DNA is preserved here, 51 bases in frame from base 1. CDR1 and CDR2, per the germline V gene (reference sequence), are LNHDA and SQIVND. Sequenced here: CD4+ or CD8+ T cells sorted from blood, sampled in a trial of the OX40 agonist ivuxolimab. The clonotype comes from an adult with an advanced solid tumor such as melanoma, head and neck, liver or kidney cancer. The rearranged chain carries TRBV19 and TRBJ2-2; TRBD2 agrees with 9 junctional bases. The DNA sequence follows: TGTGCCAGTACCGAAGGGGTTGCGGGGGGGCCCACCGGGGAGCTGTTTTTT. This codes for CASTEGVAGGPTGELFF.